This T cell receptor beta chain appears in the sequencing data of a study of blood T cells in healthy people across ages (dated by TCRdb to between 2014 and 2017). About the study as a whole: Template switching captured roughly one uniquely barcoded TCR beta cDNA molecule per two T cells in model experiments. Age-related changes in TCR beta repertoire diversity were measured in the study by deep sequencing normalized with unique cDNA molecular identifiers. To avoid experimental bias, donors of different ages were randomly spread across the sequencing lanes. Using the same blood draw, the study looked at two additional independent replicas of 1 million unique cDNA reads for two donors, one aged 18 to 29 and the other aged 80 or older. Four age groups were formed from the donors: young (average approximately 15 years), middle-aged (approximately 40), aged (62) and long-lived (roughly 88).

Systemically healthy Caucasian individuals from Russia, 35 to 50 in total and aged about 6 to 100 years, were included as donors. Each donor gave roughly 9 milliliters of peripheral blood, drawn into EDTA-treated Vacutainer tubes. Ficoll-Paque density-gradient centrifugation was used to isolate PBMCs, with at least 6.5 million per sample. Trizol reagent was used to extract total RNA from the PBMCs, yielding at least 6 micrograms per sample. For every donor, flow cytometry on a PBMC aliquot measured the percentage of naive CD45RAhigh/CD27high T cells. The study at large found these results: Estimates of total diversity based on one million sequenced T cells were considered lower bounds and underestimates. Since profiling was done on bulk unsorted PBMCs, naive and antigen-experienced compartments could not be conclusively compared. The CMV infection status of donors was not known, potentially confounding age-related changes in expanded clonotypes. Compared with the aged group, more naive CD4+ T cells, fewer expanded clones and increased TCR diversity were shown by the long-lived group, suggesting age selection. Observed TCR beta diversity per million T cells fell roughly linearly with age, and a significant reduction was already apparent by age around 44. Observed TCR beta diversity correlated strongly with the percentage of naive T cells measured by flow cytometry.

The method behind the library was 5' RACE. Instrument on record: Illumina HiSeq 2500. A second PCR of roughly 7 to 12 cycles was run with a J-beta primer mix and a sample-barcoded 5' primer. A template-switch 5' adaptor carrying 12 random nucleotides introduced a unique molecular identifier onto each TCR beta cDNA molecule. Each sample yielded at least 3 million CDR3-containing paired-end reads. All of the RNA was converted into first-strand cDNA using the Mint cDNA synthesis kit, with a TRBC-specific oligonucleotide serving as the primer. All cDNA was treated with uracil-DNA glycosylase and then went through a first 18-cycle PCR with the universal primers M1SS and BC2_uni_R. The study's processing was this. Normalization of each sample was performed by random selection of 1 million high-quality reads, each carrying a distinct molecular identifier. Reads with shared molecular identifiers were discarded instead of being binned into consensus sequences. MiTCR, with a Q25 quality threshold and the strictest error-elimination algorithm, was used for CDR3 identification, clonotype clustering and error correction. Lower-bound total TCR beta diversity was estimated with a nonparametric unseen species model using Euler transformation. Clones were called with MiXCR by TCRdb after fastp trimmed the public reads at Q25, and only in-frame beta chains were retained. Under each unique CDR3 protein, matching rows form one entry showing the most common genes and DNA. None of the V and J calls come from the authors' own analysis; TCRdb made them. This sample has 450,000 to 700,000 distinct CDR3 sequences in its table, and approximately 30% of those were observed once. The top ten clonotypes cover around 18% of the sample.

Notes on this clonotype: Its antigen remains undetermined. No base quality values were provided; no much bigger clone lies one nucleotide off.

The junction shows trimming of 6 bases on V and 4 bases on J, plus 18 bases between the germline ends. The germline V gene (reference sequence) gives CDR1 as MNHEY and CDR2 as SMNVEV. Reading from cysteine to phenylalanine, the CDR3 counts 15 amino acids. CDR3 DNA is the only sequence kept; it has 45 bases, read in frame from the first base. The chain couples TRBV27 to TRBJ1-2; a weak D assignment points to TRBD1 (6 bases agree). The receptor was isolated from a woman in her 70s in good health. The specimen sequenced was blood. The nucleotide sequence reads TGTGCCAGCAGGGGGGCCGGAACAGGGACCTATGGCTACACCTTC. Its protein is CASRGAGTGTYGYTF.